Included here is one T cell receptor (beta chain) sequence, with context. Per germline, CDR1 SGHTA and CDR2 FQGNSA. The CDR3 runs to 12 residues. V was trimmed by 3 bases and J by 6 bases, leaving 8 bases between them. Profiled with immunoSEQ multiplex PCR; TCRdb holds only in-frame clones, not every one. The table has fewer than 350,000 clones, 88% seen once. The sample belongs to a study of blood T cell repertoires in COVID-19. This chain joins TRBV7-2 and TRBJ1-1; D possibly corresponds to TRBD1 (6 bases). The clonotype comes from a woman in her twenties or thirties who had recovered from COVID-19. The source material was PBMCs or T cells enriched from blood (not recorded which). CDR3 bases: TGTGCCAGCAGCTTGTGGGGGCCTGAAGCTTTCTTT. Its translation is CASSLWGPEAFF. The complete variable domain, with remaining parts taken from reference TRBV7-2 and TRBJ1-1, reads GAGVSQSPSNKVTEKGKDVELRCDPISGHTALYWYRQSLGQGLEFLIYFQGNSAPDKSGLPSDRFSAERTGGSVSTLTIQRTQQEDSAVYLCASSLWGPEAFFGQGTRLTVV.